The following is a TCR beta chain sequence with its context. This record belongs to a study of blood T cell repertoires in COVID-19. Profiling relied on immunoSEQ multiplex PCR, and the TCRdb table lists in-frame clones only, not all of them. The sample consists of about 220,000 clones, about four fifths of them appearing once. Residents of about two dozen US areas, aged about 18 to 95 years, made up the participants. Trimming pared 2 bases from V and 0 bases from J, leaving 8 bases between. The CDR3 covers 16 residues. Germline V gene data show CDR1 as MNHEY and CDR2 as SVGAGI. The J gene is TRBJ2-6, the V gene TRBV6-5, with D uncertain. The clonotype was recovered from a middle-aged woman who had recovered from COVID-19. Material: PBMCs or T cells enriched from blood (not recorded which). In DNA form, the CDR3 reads TGTGCCAGCAGTTACACTAAACCCTCTGGGGCCAACGTCCTGACTTTC. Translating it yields CASSYTKPSGANVLTF.